A single sample gave rise to the 23 T cell receptor beta chains below, sequenced in a study of regulatory and conventional T cells in breast cancer. TCRdb re-analysed the PCR reads in MiXCR, keeping a single row per CDR3 protein. The sample comprises about 10,000 distinct CDR3 sequences, around a third of which are singletons, and around 5.9% rests with the top ten. The specimen sequenced was conventional T cells from blood. The receptors were sampled from a male donor in good health.

The V call is TRBV5-4, the J call TRBJ2-7; D is perhaps TRBD1 or TRBD2 (5 bases each). From germline, CDR1 is SGHNT and CDR2 YYREEE (reference sequence). V gave up 2 bases and J gave up 4 bases, with 10 bases separating them. The CDR3 contains 13 residues. The CDR3 region is CASSFGTGYEQYF. CDR3 DNA sequence: TGTGCCAGCAGCTTCGGGACCGGTTACGAGCAGTACTTC.

The rearrangement uses TRBV6-5 and TRBJ1-1; D is uncertain. The V and J ends lost 5 bases and 4 bases respectively, with 11 bases between them. Germline V lookup: CDR1 MNHEY, CDR2 SVGAGI. This CDR3 is built from 13 residues. CDR3 in amino acids: CASSRTGRTEAFF. CDR3 DNA sequence: TGTGCCAGCAGTAGGACGGGCCGCACTGAAGCTTTCTTT.

This chain links TRBV18 with TRBJ2-1; tentative D call: TRBD2 (5 bases). The germline V gene encodes CDR1 KGHSH and CDR2 LQKENI. V gave up 8 bases and J gave up 12 bases, with 20 bases separating them. This CDR3 spans 13 amino acids. CDR3 region: CASGSDLLMGQFF. The CDR3 DNA is TGTGCCAGCGGGAGCGACCTCCTGATGGGGCAGTTCTTC.

The rearrangement joins TRBV7-2 to TRBJ2-5; TRBD1 agrees at 7 bases. The J segment lost 5 bases and the V segment lost 5 bases, leaving 8 bases of the junction unmatched. Germline loops: CDR1 SGHTA, CDR2 FQGNSA. The length of the CDR3 is 14 residues. CDR3 nucleotides: TGTGCCAGCAGCGCCCTCTCCAGGGGGGAGACCCAGTACTTC. It yields the protein CASSALSRGETQYF.

This clonotype was seen a handful of times. This chain connects TRBV12-5 to TRBJ2-7, with 8 bases matching TRBD1. Germline loops: CDR1 LGHNT, CDR2 FRNRAP. CDR3 length: 14 amino acids. V lost 7 bases, J lost 5 bases, and 10 bases stayed unmatched. CDR3 coding DNA: TGTGCTAGTGAACCGGGACAGGCAGTCCACGAGCAGTACTTC. It yields the protein CASEPGQAVHEQYF.

The chain carries TRBV12-3 or TRBV12-4 and TRBJ1-1; no clear D. Between the trimmed V and J ends, which lost 5 bases and 0 bases, there was a span of 13 bases. The CDR3 covers 15 residues. CDR3 bases: TGTGCCAGCAGTCCCGCTTCGTGGATGAACACTGAAGCTTTCTTT. Encoded protein: CASSPASWMNTEAFF.

To note about this clonotype: The CDR3 end shows no conserved phenylalanine or tryptophan, and so a read error is likely. The chain recombines TRBV7-9 with TRBJ2-5; D is ambiguous. The DNA end is a closer match to TRBJ2-7, so the J assignment may be wrong. Looked up from germline, CDR1 is SEHNR and CDR2 is FQNEAQ (reference sequence). CDR3 length: 13 residues. The CDR3 sequence: CASSLANNYEQYL. The CDR3 bases are TGTGCCAGCAGCTTAGCGAACAACTACGAGCAGTACCTC.

This clonotype occurred a few times. CDR3 nucleotide sequence: TGTGCCAGCAGTACTAGCGGGGGGGCTCGGACCGGGGAGCTGTTTTTT. Translation: CASSTSGGARTGELFF. The chain links TRBV6-6 to TRBJ2-2, with 13 bases aligning to TRBD2. Germline V gene sequence: CDR1 MNHNY, CDR2 SVGAGI (reference sequence). Trimming at V came to 5 bases and at J to 5 bases, leaving 5 bases not matched to a gene. The CDR3 spans 16 residues.

The V and J genes are TRBV24-1 and TRBJ2-1; 8 bases line up with TRBD1. This CDR3 region has 14 residues. V trimming: 7 bases; J trimming: 5 bases; junction bases outside the gene matches: 6. The germline gives CDR1 KGHDR, CDR2 SFDVKD. CDR3 region: CATRPGTGNNEQFF. Here the CDR3 DNA reads TGTGCCACCAGGCCTGGGACAGGTAACAATGAGCAGTTCTTC.

The chain recombines TRBV30 with TRBJ2-7; 7 bases align to TRBD1. The V and J ends lost 1 base and 4 bases, in that order; junction bases with no gene match: 7. The V gene's germline CDR1 is GTSNPN and CDR2 SVGIG (reference sequence). This CDR3 has 14 amino acids. The CDR3 sequence is CAWSEQGNVYEQYF. The CDR3 DNA sequence: TGTGCCTGGAGTGAACAGGGGAATGTGTACGAGCAGTACTTC.

In its sample, this clonotype was seen a few times. This chain links TRBV12-3 or TRBV12-4 with TRBJ1-1; 7 bases agree with TRBD1. The CDR3 length is 14 residues. After removal of 3 bases from V and 3 bases from J, the junction contained 4 bases not matched to a gene. CDR3 DNA: TGTGCCAGCAGTTTCCTGACAGGGTACACTGAAGCTTTCTTT. It codes for CASSFLTGYTEAFF.

In this sample, this clonotype is medium-sized. This sequence joins TRBV7-2 and TRBJ2-2; D not certain. This CDR3 comprises 14 residues. Trimming removed 1 base from V and 0 bases from J, with 3 bases in between. Germline CDR1 SGHTA, CDR2 FQGNSA. Here the CDR3 DNA reads TGTGCCAGCAGCTTAGACTCGAACACCGGGGAGCTGTTTTTT. This encodes CASSLDSNTGELFF.

This clonotype has just a few counts. The gene calls are TRBV6-6 and TRBJ2-3; possibly TRBD2 for D (7 bases). Trimming shortened V by 5 bases and J by 2 bases, and 11 bases separated the two germline ends. CDR1 MNHNY and CDR2 SVGAGI come from the germline V gene (reference sequence). This CDR3 contains 14 residues. CDR3 DNA: TGTGCCAGCAGTCCCCGGGGGGCCACAGATACGCAGTATTTT. It codes for CASSPRGATDTQYF.

V is TRBV7-2 and J is TRBJ2-5; 10 bases fit TRBD2. Germline CDR1 is SGHTA and CDR2 is FQGNSA. The CDR3 runs to 17 residues. Trimming at V came to 3 bases and at J to 1 base, leaving 8 bases not matched to a gene. The CDR3 sequence: CASSLGIAGGLQETQYF. In nucleotides, the CDR3 is TGTGCCAGCAGCTTGGGGATAGCGGGGGGCCTCCAAGAGACCCAGTACTTC.

This clonotype is labeled as medium-sized (0.01 to 0.1%). The chain carries TRBV7-2 and TRBJ2-1; maybe TRBD1 (6 bases). Germline CDR1 is SGHTA and CDR2 is FQGNSA. V was trimmed by 4 bases and J by 2 bases, leaving 9 bases between them. This CDR3 spans 14 amino acids. Written as DNA, the CDR3 is TGTGCCAGCAGCTCCGGGACACCCTACAATGAGCAGTTCTTC. This sequence encodes CASSSGTPYNEQFF.

As for this clonotype: A read error may be the cause here, since a much bigger clone is one base away. The rearrangement links TRBV11-3 to TRBJ2-6; TRBD1 might be the D (5 bases). The CDR3 has 12 amino acids. The germline V gene encodes CDR1 SGHNT and CDR2 YENEEA. In DNA, the CDR3 is TGTGCCAGCAGCTCTGGGGCCAACGCCCTGACTTTC. Encoded protein: CASSSGANALTF. The variable domain in full, completed from reference TRBV11-3 and TRBJ2-6, reads EAGVVQSPRYKIIEKKQPVAFWCNPISGHNTLYWYLQNLGQGPELLIRYENEEAVDDSQLPKDRFSAERLKGVDSTLKIQPAELGDSAVYLCASSSGANALTFGAGSRLTVL.

By share of the sample, this clonotype is large. The chain is built from TRBV6-4 and TRBJ1-6; D is undetermined. The CDR3 runs to 11 residues. Germline-derived CDR1 and CDR2 are MRHNA and SNTAGT. V lost 5 bases and J 7 bases, leaving 3 bases between the germline ends. The CDR3 DNA is TGTGCCAGCAGTTTCAATTCACCCCTCCACTTT. This translates into CASSFNSPLHF.

This clonotype is medium-sized by share. This chain's CDR3 is CASTATTGELFF. The CDR3 bases are TGTGCCAGCACCGCAACCACCGGGGAGCTGTTTTTT. The rearrangement links TRBV12-3 or TRBV12-4 to TRBJ2-2, with no clear D. The V end lost 7 bases, the J end lost 4 bases, and 7 bases lay between the germline ends. The CDR3 covers 12 residues.

The chain is built from TRBV29-1 and TRBJ2-7; 8 nucleotides align to TRBD1. Losses at the gene ends were 4 bases for V and 3 bases for J; bases not matched to a gene: 8. Germline V gene data show CDR1 as SQVTM and CDR2 as ANQGSEA. This CDR3 spans 14 amino acids. The DNA of the CDR3 is TGCAGCGTTGCCTGGACAGGGAAACGCTACGAGCAGTACTTC. This sequence encodes CSVAWTGKRYEQYF.

The chain couples TRBV7-2 to TRBJ1-5; TRBD1 matches 10 bases. The V gene end was trimmed by 4 bases and the J gene end by 1 base; junction bases not matched to a gene: 4. Germline loops: CDR1 SGHTA, CDR2 FQGNSA. The CDR3 runs 16 residues. DNA for the CDR3: TGTGCCAGCAGCTCCCGGACAGGGGGGAGCAATCAGCCCCAGCATTTT. Translated: CASSSRTGGSNQPQHF.

This clonotype was detected only a few times. The CDR3 nucleotides read TGTGCCAGCAGTTCCGAGATCTATCAGGGCTATGGCTACACCTTC. Translated: CASSSEIYQGYGYTF. V gene TRBV6-2 or TRBV6-3 combines with J gene TRBJ1-2, with D tentatively TRBD1 (5 bases). The CDR3 is 15 amino acids. Trimming removed 4 bases at V and 4 bases at J, with 16 bases between. CDR1 and CDR2 from the germline V gene are MNHEY and SVGEGT.

This clonotype was picked up a small number of times. The chain uses TRBV24-1 and TRBJ2-7; 8 nucleotides line up with TRBD1. CDR1 is KGHDR and CDR2 is SFDVKD in the germline V gene. Trimming took 3 bases from V and 3 from J; bases not matched to a gene: 6. This CDR3 has 15 amino acids. CDR3 loop: CATSDARTGSYEQYF. CDR3 in DNA: TGTGCCACCAGTGATGCAAGGACAGGGAGCTACGAGCAGTACTTC.

This clonotype is medium-sized by share. The rearrangement links TRBV30 to TRBJ1-2; TRBD1 matches 11 bases. Germline loops: CDR1 GTSNPN, CDR2 SVGIG (reference sequence). The CDR3 is 13 residues long. The CDR3 region has the DNA TGTGTTTGCGGGACAGGGGGAAAGTATGGCTACACCTTC. Its protein is CVCGTGGKYGYTF.